This T cell receptor beta chain comes out of a study of beta chain features in type 1 diabetes. Overall study results and limits: VDJ junctions from patients with type 1 diabetes contained fewer insertions and more deletions. TCRB CDR3 length was moderately but significantly reduced in all four CD4+ subsets of Type 1 diabetes patients.

The CDR3 is 14 residues long. Germline V gene data show CDR1 as KGHSH and CDR2 as LQKENI. V was cut by 3 bases and J by 1 base, with 9 bases left in between. Cells sorted by CD45RO/CCR7/CD25/CD127/CD95/CD27 comprised CD4+ naive, central memory, regulatory and stem cell-like memory cells. Sequencing targeted expressed TCRB transcripts, as all isolated RNA had been reverse transcribed. Produced via immunoSEQ multiplex PCR; TCRdb's table is partial and in-frame only. The repertoire holds roughly 290,000 clones, with 15% as singletons. Of note for this clone: Its antigen is not identified.

This clonotype was obtained from a man aged 18 to 29 with type 1 diabetes. Material: naive CD4+ T cells from blood. The V call is TRBV18, the J call TRBJ1-2; D not resolved. The CDR3 is CASSPQAVNYGYTF. CDR3 bases: TGTGCCAGCTCACCCCAGGCAGTTAACTATGGCTACACCTTC. The variable domain in full, completed from reference TRBV18 and TRBJ1-2, reads NAGVMQNPRHLVRRRGQEARLRCSPMKGHSHVYWYRQLPEEGLKFMVYLQKENIIDESGMPKERFSAEFPKEGPSILRIQQVVRGDSAAYFCASSPQAVNYGYTFGSGTRLTVV.